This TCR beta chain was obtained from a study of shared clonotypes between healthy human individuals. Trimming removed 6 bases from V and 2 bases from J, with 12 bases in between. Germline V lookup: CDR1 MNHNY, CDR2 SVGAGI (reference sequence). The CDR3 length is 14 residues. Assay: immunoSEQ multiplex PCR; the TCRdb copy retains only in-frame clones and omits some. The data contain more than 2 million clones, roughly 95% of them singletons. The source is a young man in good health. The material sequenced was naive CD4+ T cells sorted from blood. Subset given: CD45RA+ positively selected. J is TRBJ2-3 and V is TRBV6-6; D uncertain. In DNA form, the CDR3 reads TGTGCCAGCAGCTCCTGGGGAATCACAGATACGCAGTATTTT. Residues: CASSSWGITDTQYF.